These 31 T cell receptor beta chains originate from one sample sequenced in a study of T-cell reconstitution after alpha-beta-depleted transplantation in children. The authors prepared the TCRbeta library with unique molecular identifiers. TCRdb reprocessed the PCR reads via MiXCR and lists one record per CDR3 protein. The table shows around 410,000 distinct CDR3 sequences, with 9.5% to 13% occurring only once. This material consisted of PBMCs from the stem cell graft donor, taken from the stem cell graft. These receptors were obtained from a human donor who donated a stem cell graft to a child with acute myeloid leukemia.

V usage is TRBV5-5 and J usage is TRBJ2-3; possible D gene TRBD2, 6 bases. Germline V gives CDR1 SGHKS, CDR2 YYEKEE (reference sequence). The CDR3 covers 17 residues. V lost 0 bases and J 2 bases, leaving 16 bases between the germline ends. The CDR3 region is CASSLDESGLITDTQYF. The DNA for the CDR3 is TGTGCCAGCAGCTTGGACGAGAGCGGGTTGATCACAGATACGCAGTATTTT.

This clonotype has only a few counts. This chain links TRBV9 with TRBJ2-1; the match to TRBD2 covers 9 bases. The V gene's germline CDR1 is SGDLS and CDR2 YYNGEE. The CDR3 sequence is 14 residues long. V gave up 4 bases and J gave up 6 bases; unmatched junction bases: 5. CDR3 region: CASSPMTSGNEQFF. The CDR3 DNA sequence: TGTGCCAGCAGCCCGATGACTAGCGGCAATGAGCAGTTCTTC.

Concerning this clonotype itself: A read error is possible here, since a much larger clone lies one base away. This chain joins TRBV9 and TRBJ2-7; 10 bases fit TRBD1. Trimming at V came to 0 bases and at J to 0 bases, leaving 0 bases not matched to a gene. The CDR3 has 15 residues. Looked up from germline, CDR1 is SGDLS and CDR2 is YYNGEE. The CDR3 nucleotides read TGTGCCAGCAGCGTAGGGACAGGGGGCTCCTACGAGCAGTACTTC. Amino acids: CASSVGTGGSYEQYF.

This clonotype has at least ten counts. The chain carries TRBV10-3 and TRBJ1-5; D is possibly TRBD1 (5 bases). This CDR3 spans 17 amino acids. Germline-derived CDR1 and CDR2 are ENHRY and SYGVKD. Between the trimmed V and J ends, which lost 3 bases and 2 bases, there was a span of 17 bases. CDR3 amino acids: CAISERSGSGGNQPQHF. The CDR3 DNA reads TGTGCCATCAGTGAAAGGTCAGGGTCTGGGGGCAATCAGCCCCAGCATTTT.

The chain joins TRBV11-2 to TRBJ2-5, with 14 positions matching TRBD2. The germline V gene encodes CDR1 SGHAT and CDR2 FQNNGV. J gave up 4 bases and V 5 bases, and 0 bases lay outside the gene matches. This CDR3 is built from 14 residues. CDR3 nucleotide sequence: TGTGCCAGCAGCGGACTAGCGGGGGGAGAGACCCAGTACTTC. Its protein product is CASSGLAGGETQYF.

In this sample, this clonotype turned up many times. The CDR3 region is CASSQDKTSGATDTQYF. The CDR3 DNA is TGTGCCAGCAGCCAAGATAAGACTAGCGGGGCCACAGATACGCAGTATTTT. The J gene is TRBJ2-3, the V gene TRBV3-2; TRBD2 is the table's D call, not checked against the DNA. TRBV3-2 is a pseudogene locus. This CDR3 is 17 amino acids long.

This clonotype was observed many times. The chain joins TRBV29-1 to TRBJ2-3, with D possibly TRBD1 on 6 matching bases. The ends were cut back, 2 bases at V and 0 bases at J, with 12 bases in the middle. Germline CDR1 and CDR2: SQVTM and ANQGSEA. The CDR3 contains 15 residues. The CDR3 loop reads CSVERQALSTDTQYF. Here the CDR3 DNA reads TGCAGCGTTGAACGACAGGCATTGAGCACAGATACGCAGTATTTT.

V usage is TRBV7-9 and J usage is TRBJ2-3; the match to TRBD2 covers 9 bases. Germline V gives CDR1 SEHNR, CDR2 FQNEAQ (reference sequence). The ends lost 4 bases at V and 0 bases at J; junction bases unmatched: 8. This CDR3 spans 17 amino acids. The CDR3 DNA reads as TGTGCCAGCAGCTCAAGACTGAGCGGGAGGAGCACAGATACGCAGTATTTT. Encoded protein: CASSSRLSGRSTDTQYF.

At least ten counts were recorded for this clonotype. The chain uses TRBV20-1 and TRBJ2-1; tentative D call: TRBD2 (6 bases). V lost 1 base, J lost 7 bases, and 14 bases lay in between. Germline V gene lookup returns CDR1 DFQATT and CDR2 SNEGSKA (reference sequence). The CDR3 runs to 14 residues. The CDR3 here is CSARVGGGGNEQFF. CDR3 nucleotide sequence: TGCAGTGCTAGAGTTGGGGGTGGAGGGAATGAGCAGTTCTTC.

CDR3 in DNA: TGTGCCAGCAGCTTGGTGGGTAGCGGCTACACCTTC. Its translation is CASSLVGSGYTF. This chain links TRBV5-6 with TRBJ1-2, with D hard to call. V shed 0 bases and J shed 8 bases, with 8 bases lying between them. CDR3 length equals 12 residues. Germline CDR1 and CDR2: SGHDT and YYEEEE. The whole variable domain, filled in from reference TRBV5-6 and TRBJ1-2, reads DAGVTQSPTHLIKTRGQQVTLRCSPKSGHDTVSWYQQALGQGPQFIFQYYEEEERQRGNFPDRFSGHQFPNYSSELNVNALLLGDSALYLCASSLVGSGYTFGSGTRLTVV.

This clonotype came up many times. CDR3 DNA: TGCAGCGTCTATGAAACCTACGAGCAGTACTTC. It specifies CSVYETYEQYF. The chain is built from TRBV29-1 and TRBJ2-7, with D hard to call. Germline-derived CDR1 and CDR2 are SQVTM and ANQGSEA. The CDR3 extends over 11 amino acids. Trimming took 6 bases from V and 2 from J, leaving 8 bases between them.

The V and J genes are TRBV5-1 and TRBJ2-2, with a tentative D call TRBD2 (6 bases). The CDR3 has 14 amino acids. Trimming removed 4 bases from V and 6 bases from J, with 13 bases in between. Germline CDR1 is SGHRS and CDR2 is YFSETQ. CDR3 nucleotides: TGCGCCAGCAGCCTGGACTACCAACCCGGGGAGCTGTTTTTT. Translated, it gives CASSLDYQPGELFF.

The chain links TRBV2 to TRBJ1-2; no clear D gene. The V gene's germline CDR1 is SNHLY and CDR2 FYNNEI. The CDR3 totals 13 residues. Trimming took 2 bases from V and 4 from J, leaving 8 bases between them. The CDR3 is CASSEQSGYGYTF. Written as DNA, the CDR3 is TGTGCCAGCAGTGAACAAAGTGGCTATGGCTACACCTTC.

The J gene is TRBJ2-1, the V gene TRBV7-9; 11 nucleotides match TRBD2. The CDR3 is 15 residues long. The germline CDR1 and CDR2 sequences are SEHNR and FQNEAQ (reference sequence). The trim removed 5 bases at V and 6 bases at J, leaving 6 bases unmatched. The CDR3 DNA follows: TGTGCCAGCAGCCGGACTAGCGGGTCCGTCAATGAGCAGTTCTTC. Translated, it gives CASSRTSGSVNEQFF.

This clonotype was counted a few times. The CDR3 spells CAIKLGREGEQFF. The CDR3 DNA sequence: TGTGCCATCAAATTAGGGCGGGAGGGTGAGCAGTTCTTC. V and J are TRBV10-3 and TRBJ2-1; 9 positions match TRBD2. Germline-derived CDR1 and CDR2 are ENHRY and SYGVKD. The CDR3 contains 13 residues. V dropped 7 bases and J dropped 9; count of bases not matched to a gene: 7.

The chain recombines TRBV20-1 with TRBJ2-5, with TRBD2 identical over 7 bases. CDR1 is DFQATT, CDR2 SNEGSKA, per germline (reference sequence). The CDR3 loop spans 14 amino acids. V lost 6 bases to trimming and J lost 4 bases; unmatched junction nucleotides: 11. CDR3 region: CSAWGGRGPETQYF. The CDR3 region has the DNA TGCAGTGCCTGGGGGGGGAGAGGGCCAGAGACCCAGTACTTC.

This clonotype has a handful of counts. This chain connects TRBV7-2 to TRBJ1-5, with a possible D match to TRBD1 (6 bases). This CDR3 region has 15 residues. The V gene lost 3 bases and the J gene lost 0 bases, with 9 bases spanning the gap. CDR1 and CDR2 from the germline V gene are SGHTA and FQGNSA. CDR3 nucleotide sequence: TGTGCCAGCAGCTTCGGACAGTATAGCAATCAGCCCCAGCATTTT. Translating it yields CASSFGQYSNQPQHF.

The chain uses TRBV6-1 and TRBJ2-7; 7 bases line up with TRBD2. This CDR3 spans 14 amino acids. Germline CDR1 reads MNHNS; CDR2 reads SASEGT. The trim removed 6 bases at V and 4 bases at J, leaving 9 bases unmatched. The CDR3 region has the DNA TGTGCCAGCAGAGCGGGACGGTCGATATACGAGCAGTACTTC. It codes for CASRAGRSIYEQYF.

This clonotype has just a few counts. The chain combines TRBV6-1 with TRBJ1-5; TRBD1 matches at 7 bases. CDR3 length equals 16 residues. V lost 6 bases, J lost 0 bases, and 8 bases stayed unmatched. Germline values: CDR1 MNHNS, CDR2 SASEGT. The chain's CDR3 is CASSSRGLGSNQPQHF. The CDR3 region has the DNA TGTGCCAGCAGCTCAAGGGGGCTGGGTAGCAATCAGCCCCAGCATTTT.

At least ten counts were recorded for this clonotype. The chain links TRBV12-3 or TRBV12-4 to TRBJ1-1; a weak D match, TRBD1 (5 bases). The V end was cut by 6 bases, the J end by 1 base, with 12 bases between. The CDR3 contains 14 residues. The CDR3 nucleotides are TGTGCCAGCAGCCCAACAGACAGGAACACTGAAGCTTTCTTT. This sequence encodes CASSPTDRNTEAFF.

This clonotype was observed at least ten times. The genes are TRBV9 and TRBJ2-2, with D unclear. CDR1 is SGDLS and CDR2 is YYNGEE in the germline V gene. This CDR3 is 11 amino acids long. V was cut by 3 bases and J by 5 bases, with 2 bases left in between. Written as DNA, the CDR3 is TGTGCCAGCAGCGCTACCGGGGAGCTGTTTTTT. This sequence encodes CASSATGELFF.

This chain connects TRBV6-2 or TRBV6-3 to TRBJ1-2, with 8 bases that match TRBD1. The germline V gene has CDR1 MNHEY and CDR2 SVGEGT. The trim removed 5 bases at V and 7 bases at J, leaving 9 bases unmatched. The CDR3 length is 14 residues. The CDR3 here is CASSGRDRFFGYTF. The CDR3 DNA follows: TGTGCCAGCAGTGGCCGGGACAGGTTTTTTGGCTACACCTTC.

This clonotype has at least ten counts. The junction does not match germline at one end; this may be a read error. The J gene is TRBJ1-6, the V gene TRBV18; D may be TRBD1 (5 bases). Germline assignment: CDR1 KGHSH and CDR2 LQKENI. The length of the CDR3 is 12 residues. As DNA, the CDR3 is TGCCCCAGGGCGGGTTCTTTTTCACCCCTCCACTTT. It encodes CPRAGSFSPLHF.

The rearrangement links TRBV27 to TRBJ2-5; D is unresolved. Germline V gives CDR1 MNHEY, CDR2 SMNVEV (reference sequence). The CDR3 spans 14 residues. The V gene lost 11 bases and the J gene lost 5 bases, with 21 bases spanning the gap. CDR3 amino acids: CACRTSSQWETQYF. The CDR3 coding sequence is TGTGCCTGCCGTACGAGCAGCCAGTGGGAGACCCAGTACTTC.

The gene calls are TRBV9 and TRBJ2-2, with D perhaps matching TRBD1 (6 bases). The V end was cut by 5 bases, the J end by 0 bases, with 17 bases between. The CDR3 totals 17 residues. Germline V gene lookup returns CDR1 SGDLS and CDR2 YYNGEE. The CDR3 loop is CASRSDRFPSNTGELFF. The CDR3 nucleotides read TGTGCCAGCAGGAGTGACAGGTTCCCCTCGAACACCGGGGAGCTGTTTTTT. Supplemented by reference TRBV9 and TRBJ2-2, the full variable domain reads DSGVTQTPKHLITATGQRVTLRCSPRSGDLSVYWYQQSLDQGLQFLIQYYNGEERAKGNILERFSAQQFPDLHSELNLSSLELGDSALYFCASRSDRFPSNTGELFFGEGSRLTVL.

The gene calls are TRBV2 and TRBJ2-5; perhaps TRBD2 as D (5 bases). V was trimmed by 4 bases and J by 4 bases, leaving 16 bases between them. Germline CDR1 SNHLY, CDR2 FYNNEI. The CDR3 contains 15 residues. This CDR3 is CASSASTARGETQYF. CDR3 bases: TGTGCCAGCAGTGCCTCGACGGCTCGGGGAGAGACCCAGTACTTC.

This clonotype was detected ten times or more. The V call is TRBV20-1, the J call TRBJ2-3; D might be TRBD2 (6 bases). The V gene's germline CDR1 is DFQATT and CDR2 SNEGSKA (reference sequence). This CDR3 is built from 11 residues. Between the trimmed V and J ends, which lost 3 bases and 5 bases, there was a span of 6 bases. CDR3: CSASSGDTQYF. The CDR3 DNA sequence: TGCAGTGCTAGTAGCGGAGATACGCAGTATTTT.

V gene TRBV7-3 combines with J gene TRBJ2-3, with 8 positions matching TRBD2. The germline V gene has CDR1 SGHTA and CDR2 FQGTGA. The CDR3 sequence is 15 residues long. Trimming cost V 5 bases and J 3 bases; bases outside gene matches: 7. In nucleotides, the CDR3 is TGTGCCAGCAGCCTTCAGGGACTAGAGACAGATACGCAGTATTTT. It yields the protein CASSLQGLETDTQYF.

This clonotype came up a few times. The chain recombines TRBV3-1 with TRBJ2-5, with 11 positions matching TRBD2. Germline CDR1 is LGHDT and CDR2 is YNNKEL (reference sequence). CDR3 length: 14 amino acids. The J segment lost 7 bases and the V segment lost 3 bases, leaving 4 bases of the junction unmatched. The CDR3 DNA reads as TGTGCCAGCAGCCAGACTAGCGGGGACGTGACCCAGTACTTC. Protein sequence: CASSQTSGDVTQYF.

The chain has TRBV10-2 and TRBJ1-4; D ambiguous. The CDR3 has 14 residues. V was pared by 4 bases and J by 5 bases, with 11 bases between. The germline gives CDR1 WSHSY, CDR2 SAAADI. CDR3 in amino acids: CASSVSGANEKLFF. CDR3 in DNA: TGCGCCAGCAGTGTTTCCGGTGCAAATGAAAAACTGTTTTTT.

This clonotype was seen more than once but under ten times. This chain uses TRBV7-2 with TRBJ2-5; D gene ambiguous. This CDR3 has 13 residues. Germline CDR1 SGHTA, CDR2 FQGNSA. The V gene lost 4 bases and the J gene lost 2 bases, with 8 bases spanning the gap. The CDR3 DNA reads as TGTGCCAGCAGCTGGGCGGATCAAGAGACCCAGTACTTC. It translates to CASSWADQETQYF. Supplemented by reference TRBV7-2 and TRBJ2-5, the full variable domain reads GAGVSQSPSNKVTEKGKDVELRCDPISGHTALYWYRQSLGQGLEFLIYFQGNSAPDKSGLPSDRFSAERTGGSVSTLTIQRTQQEDSAVYLCASSWADQETQYFGPGTRLLVL.